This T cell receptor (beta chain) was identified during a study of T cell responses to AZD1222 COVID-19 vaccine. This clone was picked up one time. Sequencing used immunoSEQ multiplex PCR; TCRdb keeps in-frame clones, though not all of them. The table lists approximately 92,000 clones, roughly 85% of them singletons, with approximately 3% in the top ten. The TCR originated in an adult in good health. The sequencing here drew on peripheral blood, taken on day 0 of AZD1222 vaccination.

The chain's CDR3 is CASSWLGGLAVYNEQFF. In DNA, the CDR3 is TGTGCCAGCAGTTGGCTCGGGGGACTAGCGGTCTACAATGAGCAGTTCTTC. The chain links TRBV27 to TRBJ2-1; TRBD2 matches 11 bases. Germline loops: CDR1 MNHEY, CDR2 SMNVEV (reference sequence). The CDR3 totals 17 residues. V was clipped by 4 bases and J by 3 bases; unmatched bases: 8.